This T cell receptor (beta chain) was sequenced during a study of blood T cell repertoires in COVID-19 (dated by TCRdb to the early 2020s). For the study in its entirety: Samples covering the acute and convalescent phases of COVID-19 were provided by collaborators in the United States, Italy and Spain. The dataset comprised deeply sampled blood TCRbeta repertoires from subjects exposed to, actively infected with, or recovered from COVID-19. The sample metadata nearly always contained a de-identified subject ID, COVID-19 status, age in years and sex. HLA class I and class II types, where available, came from metadata supplied by the sample provider rather than from assay-based typing. The samples were drawn from two sources: the first 160 participants of the ongoing ImmuneRACE study, and over 1,000 subjects contributed by 6 global collaborators. The prospective study material was composed of cDNA or gDNA derived from T cells, B-cell-depleted T cells, or PBMCs. The repertoires were released in a freely available public database meant as a resource for research on the immune response to SARS-CoV-2.

The trim is 2 bases for V and 3 bases for J, with a gap of 11 bases between the germline ends. The germline V gene supplies CDR1 SGHRS and CDR2 YFSETQ. The CDR3 measures 15 amino acids from cysteine to phenylalanine. The kept DNA is CDR3 alone, 45 bases in frame from the first base. With regard to this clone: Its recognized antigen is unknown. Base qualities are missing; no much larger clone stands one base away.

What the authors observed across the whole study: Clinical and demographic metadata were provided uncurated, with the amount varying by source and participant.

The immunoSEQ Assay, a bias-controlled multiplex PCR, was used to amplify TCRbeta CDR3 regions from genomic DNA. The paper's data handling went like this. Nucleated cell counts per sample were estimated from amplification of reference gene primers within the assay. Sequence reads were collapsed and filtered to measure the absolute abundance of every unique TCRbeta CDR3 rearrangement. Productive Simpson clonality was computed per sample as the square root of Simpson's diversity index over productive rearrangements. TCRdb carries this immuneACCESS record with in-frame sequences only. Its versions omit some clonotypes, under half of them owing to an unresolved V gene in the studies checked, with the rest unexplained. V and J calls and clone size follow that table, whereas D and trimming were derived from the DNA. This sample has 65,000 to 90,000 clones in its table, and about nine tenths of those were observed once. The ten largest clones capture about 3% of the sample.

The collaborating institutions used their own protocols to collect whole blood in K2EDTA tubes. For TCRbeta analysis, collaborator samples were shipped as frozen whole blood, as isolated PBMCs, or as DNA extracted from either sample type. This chain is built from TRBV5-1 and TRBJ2-2, with the D gene uncertain. Sequencing input: peripheral blood. The sequence derives from a woman in her fifties or sixties with active or convalescent COVID-19. DNA sequence: TGCGCCAGCAGCTTTGACGGGTCATACACCGGGGAGCTGTTTTTT. Translated, it gives CASSFDGSYTGELFF.